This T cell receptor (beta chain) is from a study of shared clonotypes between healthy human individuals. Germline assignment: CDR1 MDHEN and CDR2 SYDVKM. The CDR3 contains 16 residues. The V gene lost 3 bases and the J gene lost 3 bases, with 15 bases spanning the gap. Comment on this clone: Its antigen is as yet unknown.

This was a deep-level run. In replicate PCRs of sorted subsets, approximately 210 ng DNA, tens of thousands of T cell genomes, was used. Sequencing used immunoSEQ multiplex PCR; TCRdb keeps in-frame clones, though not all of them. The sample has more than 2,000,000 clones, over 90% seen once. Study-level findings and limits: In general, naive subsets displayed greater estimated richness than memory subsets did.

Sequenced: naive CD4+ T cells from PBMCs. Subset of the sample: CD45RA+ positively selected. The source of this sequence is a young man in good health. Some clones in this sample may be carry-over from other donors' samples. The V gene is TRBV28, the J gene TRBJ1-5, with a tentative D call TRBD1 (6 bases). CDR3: CASSLLIQGSNQPQHF. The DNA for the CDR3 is TGTGCCAGCAGTTTGCTCATACAGGGCTCCAATCAGCCCCAGCATTTT.